The 2 T cell receptor beta chains in this list originate from one sample, sequenced in a study of breast tumors, draining lymph nodes, adjacent tissues (TCRdb year 2016). Libraries were prepared through multiplex PCR. Sequenced using an Illumina HiSeq 2000. The public reads were run again by TCRdb, first through fastp at Q25 and then through MiXCR, and only productive beta chains were kept. For every CDR3 protein sequence, its rows merge into one entry that carries the most common genes and DNA. The sample table holds more than 14,000 distinct CDR3 sequences, of which approximately 50% were seen once. The top ten clones comprise roughly 30% of the sample. Sequencing input: tumor-adjacent breast tissue. Every receptor here comes from a female donor with breast cancer. Some clones in this sample may be carry-over from other donors' samples.

Worth noting for this clonotype: Possible read error: a much larger clone is one base away. V is TRBV20-1 and J is TRBJ2-5; D is possibly TRBD1 (5 bases). Germline-derived CDR1 and CDR2 are DFQATT and SNEGSKA (reference sequence). This CDR3 region has 15 residues. As DNA, the CDR3 is TGCAGTGCTAGAGGACAGCGAAGAGGCCAAGAGGCCCAGTACTTC. It encodes CSARGQRRGQEAQYF.

Concerning this clonotype itself: Likely a read error: the CDR3 ends without its conserved phenylalanine or tryptophan. The DNA is left out, because the CDR3 cannot be placed on it with certainty; the CDR3 is given as TCRdb lists it. V usage is TRBV29-1 and J usage is TRBJ2-3; the listed D gene, TRBD2, was not tested against the DNA. The CDR3 has 18 amino acids, counting both end residues. Germline V gene data show CDR1 as SQVTM and CDR2 as ANQGSEA. The CDR3 reads CSVGTSGGPGSGRPPPIN.